The source of this T cell receptor (beta chain) is a study of tumor-infiltrating lymphocytes in primary liver carcinoma. About the study: Sample yields, roughly 3.65 to 7.5 million productive TCRbeta reads, were similar across the tissue types. Study-level results: Top-250-clone fractions were significantly higher in tumors than in blood (p = 0.039).

With a constant-region primer, TCR beta cDNA was made from approximately 450 ng of total RNA. Nested multiplex PCR, run for three rounds with slightly modified ARM-PCR, yielded TCR beta libraries. A C-beta reverse primer was combined with TRBV1-TRBV30 forward primers in the first two PCR rounds, and each round had 9 to 10 cycles. MiXCR, run by TCRdb on the multiplex PCR reads, gives a single entry per CDR3 protein. The sample holds about 78,000 distinct CDR3 sequences, almost 70% seen once. Comments on this clonotype: Its antigen is undetermined. This may be a read error, as it is one base from a much larger clone.

Germline CDR1 is MNHEY and CDR2 is SVGAGI. The CDR3 loop spans 14 amino acids. Bulk tissue was left unsorted, and RNA and DNA were co-extracted from roughly 20-30 mg of it. Those sampled were patients whose primary liver carcinoma was treated by surgical resection. All tumor samples contained more than 75% viable tumor cells. The receptor's source is a man aged 40-49 years with primary liver carcinoma and hepatitis B virus infection. Sequenced: liver tumor tissue from sampling region 4. Documented subset: tumor region T4, right-lateral pole. The chain employs TRBV6-5 and TRBJ1-2; TRBD1 agrees at 10 bases. This CDR3 reads CASTQTGGNYVYTF. The CDR3, as DNA: TGTGCCAGCACCCAGACAGGGGGCAACTATGTCTACACCTTC.